The clone carrying this T cell receptor (beta chain) was recorded at least ten times. Its antigen is undetermined. The entry originates in a study of human T cells and chemical hapten exposure. On the study more broadly: It was small differences in pooled library volume that mainly caused per-sample TCR yields to vary.

The CDR3 contains 16 residues. Germline-derived CDR1 and CDR2 are MGHDK and SYGVNS. Losses at the gene ends were 4 bases for V and 7 bases for J; bases not matched to a gene: 7. Time point indicated: pre-sensitization, week 0. Stated treatment: therapeutic diphenylcyclopropenone sensitization with weekly scalp DPC. The study's findings and limits: The number of TCRs above 1 in 1000 frequency did not change after DPC sensitization. The study found expanded TCRs formed significantly more large CDR3 similarity clusters than controls.

TCRdb reprocessed the RACE reads via MiXCR and lists one record per CDR3 protein. The sample includes more than 300,000 distinct CDR3 sequences, roughly 4.6% of them seen just once. Sample: whole blood, taken in connection with sensitization to the hapten diphenylcyclopropenone (DPC). The sequence was collected from a woman in her forties or fifties with alopecia areata. Some clones in this sample may be carry-over from other donors' samples. The chain joins TRBV25-1 to TRBJ2-1, with 13 bases fitting TRBD2. As DNA, the CDR3 is TGTGCCAGCAGTGTCCTGACTAGCGGGGGGCAGAATGAGCAGTTCTTC. This encodes CASSVLTSGGQNEQFF.